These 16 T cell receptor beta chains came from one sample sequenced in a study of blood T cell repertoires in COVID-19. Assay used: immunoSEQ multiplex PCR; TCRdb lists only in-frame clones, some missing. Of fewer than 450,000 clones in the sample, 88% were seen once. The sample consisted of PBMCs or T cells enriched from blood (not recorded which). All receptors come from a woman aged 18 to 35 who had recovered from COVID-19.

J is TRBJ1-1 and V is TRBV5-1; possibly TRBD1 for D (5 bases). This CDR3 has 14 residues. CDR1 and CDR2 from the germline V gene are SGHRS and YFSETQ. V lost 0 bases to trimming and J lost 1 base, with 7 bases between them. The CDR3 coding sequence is TGCGCCAGCAGCTTGGGGGACTGGAACACTGAAGCTTTCTTT. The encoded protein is CASSLGDWNTEAFF.

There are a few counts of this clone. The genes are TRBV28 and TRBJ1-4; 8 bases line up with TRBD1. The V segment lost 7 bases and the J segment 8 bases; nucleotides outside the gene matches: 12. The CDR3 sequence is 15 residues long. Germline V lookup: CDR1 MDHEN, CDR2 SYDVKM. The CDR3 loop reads CASIRLGQGREKLFF. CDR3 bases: TGTGCCAGCATCCGTCTCGGACAGGGACGGGAAAAACTGTTTTTT.

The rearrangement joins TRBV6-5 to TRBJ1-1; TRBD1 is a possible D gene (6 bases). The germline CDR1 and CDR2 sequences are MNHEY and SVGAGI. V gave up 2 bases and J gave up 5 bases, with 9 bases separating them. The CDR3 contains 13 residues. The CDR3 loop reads CASSYRQGTEAFF. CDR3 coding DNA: TGTGCCAGCAGTTACCGGCAGGGGACTGAAGCTTTCTTT.

The CDR3 DNA is TGTGCCAGCAGCTCACCGGGGGGGTCGGGGGATGAGCAGTTCTTC. Encoded protein: CASSSPGGSGDEQFF. The V call is TRBV7-6, the J call TRBJ2-1, with 8 bases aligning to TRBD2. CDR1 is SGHVS, CDR2 FNYEAQ, per germline. The V gene end was trimmed by 4 bases and the J gene end by 8 bases; junction bases not matched to a gene: 10. This CDR3 has 15 amino acids.

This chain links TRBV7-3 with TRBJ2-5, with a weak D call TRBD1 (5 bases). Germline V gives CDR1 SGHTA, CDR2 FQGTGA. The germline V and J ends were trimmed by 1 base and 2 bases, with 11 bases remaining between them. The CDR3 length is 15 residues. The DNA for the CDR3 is TGTGCCAGCAGCTTAAGAACAGGAGAACAAGAGACCCAGTACTTC. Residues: CASSLRTGEQETQYF. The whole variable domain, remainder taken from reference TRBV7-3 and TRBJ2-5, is GAGVSQTPSNKVTEKGKYVELRCDPISGHTALYWYRQSLGQGPEFLIYFQGTGAADDSGLPNDRFFAVRPEGSVSTLKIQRTERGDSAVYLCASSLRTGEQETQYFGPGTRLLVL.

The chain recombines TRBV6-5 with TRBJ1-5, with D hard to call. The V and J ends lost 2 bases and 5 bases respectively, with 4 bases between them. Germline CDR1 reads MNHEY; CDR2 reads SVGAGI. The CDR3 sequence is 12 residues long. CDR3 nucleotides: TGTGCCAGCAGTTACCTTGATCAGCCCCAGCATTTT. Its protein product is CASSYLDQPQHF.

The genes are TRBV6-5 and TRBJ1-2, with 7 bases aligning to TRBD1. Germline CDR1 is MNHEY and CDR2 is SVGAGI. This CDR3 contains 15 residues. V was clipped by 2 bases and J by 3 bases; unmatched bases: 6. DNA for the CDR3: TGTGCCAGCAGTTACGTGGGACAGTCCTACTATGGCTACACCTTC. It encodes CASSYVGQSYYGYTF.

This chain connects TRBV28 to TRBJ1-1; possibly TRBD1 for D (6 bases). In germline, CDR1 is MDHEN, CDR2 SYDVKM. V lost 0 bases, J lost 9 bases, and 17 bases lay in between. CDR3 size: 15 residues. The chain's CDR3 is CASSLWDAGALKAFF. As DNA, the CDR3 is TGTGCCAGCAGTTTATGGGACGCAGGGGCGCTAAAAGCTTTCTTT.

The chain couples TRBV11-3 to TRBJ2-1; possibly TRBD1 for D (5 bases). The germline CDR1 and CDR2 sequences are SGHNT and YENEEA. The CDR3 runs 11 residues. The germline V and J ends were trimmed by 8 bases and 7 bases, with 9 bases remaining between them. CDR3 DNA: TGTGCCAGCGGACACAGGAATGAGCAGTTCTTC. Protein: CASGHRNEQFF.

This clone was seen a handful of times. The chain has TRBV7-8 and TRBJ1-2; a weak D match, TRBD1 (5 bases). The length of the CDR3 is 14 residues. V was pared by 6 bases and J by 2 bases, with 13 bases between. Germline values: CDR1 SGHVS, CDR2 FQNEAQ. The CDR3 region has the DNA TGTGCCAGCAGACGGGACTCAGGGAACTATGGCTACACCTTC. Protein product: CASRRDSGNYGYTF. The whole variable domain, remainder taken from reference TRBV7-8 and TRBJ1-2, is GAGVSQSPRYKVAKRGQDVALRCDPISGHVSLFWYQQALGQGPEFLTYFQNEAQLDKSGLPSDRFFAERPEGSVSTLKIQRTQQEDSAVYLCASRRDSGNYGYTFGSGTRLTVV.

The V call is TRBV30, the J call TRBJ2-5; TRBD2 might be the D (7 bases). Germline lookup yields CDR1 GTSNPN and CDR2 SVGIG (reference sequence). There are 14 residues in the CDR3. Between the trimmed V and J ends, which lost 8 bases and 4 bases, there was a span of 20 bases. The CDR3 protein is CAALYGGAGETQYF. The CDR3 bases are TGTGCCGCCCTGTATGGGGGGGCAGGAGAGACCCAGTACTTC.

DNA of the CDR3: TGTGCCAGCAGTTACTCGAAGGGACAGGGGGTCGACGAGCAGTACTTC. This encodes CASSYSKGQGVDEQYF. The chain joins TRBV6-6 to TRBJ2-7; the match to TRBD1 covers 11 bases. This CDR3 has 16 amino acids. With 0 bases clipped from V and 5 bases from J, the junction kept 6 bases outside the gene matches. The V gene's germline CDR1 is MNHNY and CDR2 SVGAGI (reference sequence).

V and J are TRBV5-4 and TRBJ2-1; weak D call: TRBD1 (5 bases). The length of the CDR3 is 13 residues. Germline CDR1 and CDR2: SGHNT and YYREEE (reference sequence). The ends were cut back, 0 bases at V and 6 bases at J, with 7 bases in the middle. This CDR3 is CASSLEQGNEQFF. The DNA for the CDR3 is TGTGCCAGCAGCTTGGAGCAGGGCAATGAGCAGTTCTTC.

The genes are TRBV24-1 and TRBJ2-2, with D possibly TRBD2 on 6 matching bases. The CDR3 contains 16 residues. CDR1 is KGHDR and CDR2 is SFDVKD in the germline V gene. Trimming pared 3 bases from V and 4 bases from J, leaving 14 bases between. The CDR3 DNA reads TGTGCCACCAGTGATATAGGAGGGCTGGGCACCGGGGAGCTGTTTTTT. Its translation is CATSDIGGLGTGELFF.

CDR3 loop: CASSPGTGGFPRAEAFF. The DNA of the CDR3 is TGTGCCAGCAGCCCTGGTACAGGGGGCTTTCCTAGGGCTGAAGCTTTCTTT. V usage is TRBV5-4 and J usage is TRBJ1-1; 9 bases map to TRBD1. J lost 6 bases, V lost 4 bases, and 16 bases had no gene match. The CDR3 sequence is 17 residues long. Germline V gives CDR1 SGHNT, CDR2 YYREEE (reference sequence).

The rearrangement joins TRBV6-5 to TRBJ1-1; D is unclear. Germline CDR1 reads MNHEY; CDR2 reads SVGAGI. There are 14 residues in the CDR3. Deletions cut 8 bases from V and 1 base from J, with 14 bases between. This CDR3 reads CASLRQTWNTEAFF. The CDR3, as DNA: TGTGCCAGCTTGAGGCAGACTTGGAACACTGAAGCTTTCTTT.